This T cell receptor beta chain was documented in a study of human T cells and chemical hapten exposure. Study-wide background: The study traced per-sample TCR yield variation mainly to small differences in pooled library volumes. Findings and caveats of the study: Sensitizing to DPC left TCRs with a frequency above 1 in 1000 unaltered.

This clonotype has just a few counts. Its antigen is undetermined. The time point denotes: healthy volunteer bleed at 2 weeks. Unfractionated whole blood yielded the extracted total RNA. What the library attached to individual cDNA molecules were unique molecular identifiers. As originally analysed: Counting gave a median of roughly 97,000 TCRs per sample, with values ranging from about 20,000 to 750,000. TCRdb called the RACE reads again in MiXCR, with one record for every CDR3 protein. V and J calls and clone size were set by TCRdb, not the authors. Among 130,000 or so distinct CDR3 sequences, approximately 9.1% were seen once, and the ten largest hold approximately 2%. The CDR3 has 16 residues. V shed 2 bases and J 7 bases; nucleotides not matched to a gene: 8. Germline lookup yields CDR1 SGHVS and CDR2 FQNEAQ.

Sequencing was done on a sample of whole blood. The chain uses TRBV7-8 and TRBJ2-2; 9 positions match TRBD1. The TCR was taken from a male donor in good health. Some clones in this sample may be carry-over from other donors' samples. In nucleotides, the CDR3 is TGTGCCAGCAGCTTAACCGGGACAGGGAGTCACGGGGAGCTGTTTTTT. As protein: CASSLTGTGSHGELFF.